This T cell receptor (beta chain) was profiled in a study of shared clonotypes between healthy human individuals. Method: immunoSEQ multiplex PCR; TCRdb's copy keeps in-frame clones and lacks some. Of millions of clones detected, 90% to 95% appear once; the ten largest clones hold under 2%. Naive-designated CD8 cells lacked CD45RO, were positively enriched for CCR7, and omitted terminally differentiated effector memory CD45RA+ cells. The sequencing sample was made of naive CD8+ T cells from PBMCs. This sequence originates from a man younger than 35 in good health. Some clones in this sample may be carry-over from other donors' samples.

The CDR3 DNA reads TGTGCCAGCAGTCTAGGGCTAGCAATTGAGTACTTC. Its protein product is CASSLGLAIEYF. The chain has TRBV28 and TRBJ2-7, with a possible D match to TRBD2 (5 bases). The V gene's germline CDR1 is MDHEN and CDR2 SYDVKM. This CDR3 contains 12 residues. Trimming left V 5 bases short and J 11 bases short, with 16 bases between.